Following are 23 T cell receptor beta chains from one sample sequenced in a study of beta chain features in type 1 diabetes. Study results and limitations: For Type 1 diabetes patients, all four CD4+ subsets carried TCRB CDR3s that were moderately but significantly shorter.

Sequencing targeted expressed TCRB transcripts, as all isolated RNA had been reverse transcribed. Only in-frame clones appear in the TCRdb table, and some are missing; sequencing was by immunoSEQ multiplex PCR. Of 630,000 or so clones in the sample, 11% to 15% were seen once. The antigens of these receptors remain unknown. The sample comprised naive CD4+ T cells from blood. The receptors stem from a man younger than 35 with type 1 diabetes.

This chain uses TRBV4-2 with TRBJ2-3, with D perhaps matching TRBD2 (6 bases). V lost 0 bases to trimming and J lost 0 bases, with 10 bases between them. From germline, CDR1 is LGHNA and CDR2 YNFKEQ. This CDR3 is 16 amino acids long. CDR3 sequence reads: CASSQDFAGSTDTQYF. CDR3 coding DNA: TGTGCCAGCAGCCAAGATTTTGCGGGGAGCACAGATACGCAGTATTTT.

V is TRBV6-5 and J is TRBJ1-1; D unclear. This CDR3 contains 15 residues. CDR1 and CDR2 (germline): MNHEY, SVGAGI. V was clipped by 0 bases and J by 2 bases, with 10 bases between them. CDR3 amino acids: CASSYSQVANTEAFF. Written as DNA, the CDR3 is TGTGCCAGCAGTTACTCCCAAGTGGCTAACACTGAAGCTTTCTTT.

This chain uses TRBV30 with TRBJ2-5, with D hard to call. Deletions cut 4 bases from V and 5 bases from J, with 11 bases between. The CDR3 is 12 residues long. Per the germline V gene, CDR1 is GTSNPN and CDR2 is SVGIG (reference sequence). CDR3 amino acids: CAWTGSAETQYF. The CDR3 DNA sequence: TGTGCCTGGACGGGCAGTGCGGAGACCCAGTACTTC.

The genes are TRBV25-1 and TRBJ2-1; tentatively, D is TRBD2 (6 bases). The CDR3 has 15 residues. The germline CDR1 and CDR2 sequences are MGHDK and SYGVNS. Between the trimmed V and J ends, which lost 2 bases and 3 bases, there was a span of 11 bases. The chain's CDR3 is CASSERSSGYNEQFF. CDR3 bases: TGTGCCAGCAGTGAACGTAGTAGCGGCTACAATGAGCAGTTCTTC.

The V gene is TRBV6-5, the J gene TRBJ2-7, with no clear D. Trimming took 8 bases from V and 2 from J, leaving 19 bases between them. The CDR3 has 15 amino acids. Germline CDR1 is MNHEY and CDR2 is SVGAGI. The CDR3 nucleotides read TGTGCCAGCCGTATAAGAGTAGGCACGGCCTACGAGCAGTACTTC. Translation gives CASRIRVGTAYEQYF.

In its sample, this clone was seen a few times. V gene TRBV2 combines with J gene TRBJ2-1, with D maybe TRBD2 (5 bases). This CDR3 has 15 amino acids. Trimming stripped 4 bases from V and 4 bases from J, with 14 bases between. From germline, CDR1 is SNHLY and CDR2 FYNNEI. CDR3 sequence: CASSGDGIPYNEQFF. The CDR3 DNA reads TGTGCCAGCAGTGGAGACGGGATACCTTACAATGAGCAGTTCTTC. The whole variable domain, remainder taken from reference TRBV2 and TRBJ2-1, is EPEVTQTPSHQVTQMGQEVILRCVPISNHLYFYWYRQILGQKVEFLVSFYNNEISEKSEIFDDQFSVERPDGSNFTLKIRSTKLEDSAMYFCASSGDGIPYNEQFFGPGTRLTVL.

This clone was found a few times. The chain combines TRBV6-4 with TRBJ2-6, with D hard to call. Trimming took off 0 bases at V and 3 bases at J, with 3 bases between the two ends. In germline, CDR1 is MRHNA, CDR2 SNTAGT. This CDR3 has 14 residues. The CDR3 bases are TGTGCCAGCAGTGACTCGGGTGGGGCCAACGTCCTGACTTTC. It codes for CASSDSGGANVLTF.

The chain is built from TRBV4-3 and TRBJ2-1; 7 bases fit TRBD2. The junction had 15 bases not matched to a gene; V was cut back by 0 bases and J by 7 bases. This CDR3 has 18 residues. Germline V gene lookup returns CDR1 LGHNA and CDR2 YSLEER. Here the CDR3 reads CASSQEPPARYGRNEQFF. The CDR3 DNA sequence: TGCGCCAGCAGCCAAGAACCCCCCGCCCGGTACGGGAGGAATGAGCAGTTCTTC.

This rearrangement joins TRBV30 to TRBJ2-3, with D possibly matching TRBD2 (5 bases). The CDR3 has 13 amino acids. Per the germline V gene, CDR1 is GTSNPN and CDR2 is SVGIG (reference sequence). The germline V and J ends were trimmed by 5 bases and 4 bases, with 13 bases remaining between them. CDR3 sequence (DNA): TGTGCCTGGGCTACTAGTAATCCAGATACGCAGTATTTT. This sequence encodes CAWATSNPDTQYF.

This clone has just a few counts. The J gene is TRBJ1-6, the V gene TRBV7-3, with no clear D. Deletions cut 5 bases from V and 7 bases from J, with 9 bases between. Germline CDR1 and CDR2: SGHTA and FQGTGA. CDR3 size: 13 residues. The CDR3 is CASSRTDNSPLHF. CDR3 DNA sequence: TGTGCCAGCAGCCGGACGGACAATTCACCCCTCCACTTT.

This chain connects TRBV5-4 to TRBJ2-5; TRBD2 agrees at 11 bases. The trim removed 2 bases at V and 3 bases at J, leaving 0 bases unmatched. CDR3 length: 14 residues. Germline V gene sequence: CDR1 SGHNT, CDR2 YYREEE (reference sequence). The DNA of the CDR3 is TGTGCCAGCAGCTTTAGCGGGGGGGAAGAGACCCAGTACTTC. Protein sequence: CASSFSGGEETQYF.

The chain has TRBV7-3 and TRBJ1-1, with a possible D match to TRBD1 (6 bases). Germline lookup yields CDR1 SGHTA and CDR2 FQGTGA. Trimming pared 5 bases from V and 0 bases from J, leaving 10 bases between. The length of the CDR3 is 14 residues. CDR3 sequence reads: CASSQGGMNTEAFF. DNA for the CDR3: TGTGCCAGCAGCCAAGGGGGGATGAACACTGAAGCTTTCTTT.

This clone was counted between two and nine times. CDR3 sequence (DNA): TGCAGCGTTGGGTACAGCAACTATGGCTACACCTTC. Translation: CSVGYSNYGYTF. V gene TRBV29-1 combines with J gene TRBJ1-2, with no clear D. Per germline, CDR1 SQVTM and CDR2 ANQGSEA. The CDR3 has 12 amino acids. With 4 bases removed from V and 2 bases from J, the gap between germline ends came to 8 bases.

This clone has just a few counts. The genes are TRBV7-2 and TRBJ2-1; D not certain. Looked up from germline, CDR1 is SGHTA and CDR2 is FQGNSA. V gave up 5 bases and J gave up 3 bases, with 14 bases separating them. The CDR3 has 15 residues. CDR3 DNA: TGTGCCAGCAGCCGTTCTGGACGGAACTACAATGAGCAGTTCTTC. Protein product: CASSRSGRNYNEQFF.

This CDR3 is CASSPEGEQYF. CDR3 bases: TGTGCCAGCAGCCCCGAGGGAGAGCAGTACTTC. This sequence joins TRBV7-3 and TRBJ2-7, with D maybe TRBD2 (5 bases). The V gene lost 5 bases and the J gene lost 7 bases, with 9 bases spanning the gap. This CDR3 is 11 amino acids long. CDR1 is SGHTA, CDR2 FQGTGA, per germline.

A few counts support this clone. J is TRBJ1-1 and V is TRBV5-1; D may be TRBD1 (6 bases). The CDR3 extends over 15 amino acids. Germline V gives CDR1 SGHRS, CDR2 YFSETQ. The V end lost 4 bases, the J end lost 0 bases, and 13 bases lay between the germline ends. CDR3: CASSADSLMNTEAFF. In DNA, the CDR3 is TGCGCCAGCAGCGCGGACAGCCTTATGAACACTGAAGCTTTCTTT.

In DNA, the CDR3 is TGTGCCAGTAGTGCAGTATCTGGGGCCAACGTCCTGACTTTC. Protein: CASSAVSGANVLTF. J is TRBJ2-6 and V is TRBV19, with D hard to call. Germline CDR1 and CDR2: LNHDA and SQIVND (reference sequence). V dropped 5 bases and J dropped 1 base, with 6 bases sitting between them. The CDR3 loop spans 14 amino acids. The full variable domain, in which reference TRBV19 and TRBJ2-6 provide the parts outside the CDR3, is DGGITQSPKYLFRKEGQNVTLSCEQNLNHDAMYWYRQDPGQGLRLIYYSQIVNDFQKGDIAEGYSVSREKKESFPLTVTSAQKNPTAFYLCASSAVSGANVLTFGAGSRLTVL.

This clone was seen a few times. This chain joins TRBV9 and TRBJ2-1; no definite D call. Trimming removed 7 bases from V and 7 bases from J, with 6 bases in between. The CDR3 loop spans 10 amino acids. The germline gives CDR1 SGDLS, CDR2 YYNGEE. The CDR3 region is CASVWNEQFF. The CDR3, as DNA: TGTGCCAGCGTTTGGAATGAGCAGTTCTTC.

For the CDR3, the DNA is TGTGCCATCAGTGACCCTGGACAGGCCCAGATTACCGAGCAGTACTTC. Its protein product is CAISDPGQAQITEQYF. The V call is TRBV10-3, the J call TRBJ2-7, with 7 bases matching TRBD1. CDR1 ENHRY and CDR2 SYGVKD come from the germline V gene. This CDR3 is built from 16 residues. With V trimmed by 3 bases and J by 6 bases, 14 bases remained unmatched.

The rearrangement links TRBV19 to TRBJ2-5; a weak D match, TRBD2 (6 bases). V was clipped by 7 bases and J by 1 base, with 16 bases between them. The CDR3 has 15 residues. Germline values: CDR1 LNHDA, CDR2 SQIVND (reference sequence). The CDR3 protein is CASIFPLGGQETQYF. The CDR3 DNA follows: TGTGCCAGTATTTTCCCCCTGGGGGGCCAAGAGACCCAGTACTTC.

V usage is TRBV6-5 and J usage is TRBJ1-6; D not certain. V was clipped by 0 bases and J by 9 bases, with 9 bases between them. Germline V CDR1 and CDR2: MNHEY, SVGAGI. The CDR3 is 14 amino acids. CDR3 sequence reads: CASSYSKRLSPLHF. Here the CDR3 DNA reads TGTGCCAGCAGTTACTCGAAGAGGCTTTCACCCCTCCACTTT.

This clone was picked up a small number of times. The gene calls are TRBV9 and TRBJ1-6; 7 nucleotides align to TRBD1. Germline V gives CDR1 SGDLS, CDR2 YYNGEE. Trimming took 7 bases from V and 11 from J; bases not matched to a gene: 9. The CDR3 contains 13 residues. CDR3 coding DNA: TGTGCCAGCGCAAGTACAGGGGTCCCACCCCTCCACTTT. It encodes CASASTGVPPLHF.

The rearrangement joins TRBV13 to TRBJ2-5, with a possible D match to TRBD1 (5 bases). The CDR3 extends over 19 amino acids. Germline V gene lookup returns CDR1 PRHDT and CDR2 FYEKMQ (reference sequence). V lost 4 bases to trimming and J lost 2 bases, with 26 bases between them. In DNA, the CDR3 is TGTGCCAGCAGCTCAGCCGGCAGGGTGGACCATAGGGGACAAGAGACCCAGTACTTC. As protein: CASSSAGRVDHRGQETQYF.